The 20 T cell receptor beta chains below come from one sample, sequenced in a study of molecular identifiers for immune sequencing clone quantification. TCRdb independently ran MiXCR on the PCR reads; one entry per CDR3 protein. Of about 640,000 distinct CDR3 sequences in the sample, just under 20% were seen once. Sequencing input: naive CD8+ T cells from blood, with Jurkat cell RNA spiked in. Sample subset: FACS-sorted CD8+CD4-CCR7+CD45RA+ naive T cells. The receptors originated from a human donor in good health. Some libraries in this study had Jurkat cell RNA spiked in.

This clonotype was observed a handful of times. The chain is built from TRBV7-9 and TRBJ2-5; the D call may be TRBD1 or TRBD2 (6 bases each). CDR1 and CDR2 from the germline V gene are SEHNR and FQNEAQ (reference sequence). The V end was cut by 0 bases, the J end by 3 bases, with 17 bases between. The CDR3 loop spans 17 amino acids. In nucleotides, the CDR3 is TGTGCCAGCAGCTTAGCGCCCCCTGGGGGGACAAAAGAGACCCAGTACTTC. This gives the protein CASSLAPPGGTKETQYF.

A note on this clonotype: With a much larger clone just one base away, this may be a read error. The rearrangement joins TRBV20-1 to TRBJ2-7, with D possibly matching TRBD2 (5 bases). The CDR3 is 13 residues long. Germline lookup yields CDR1 DFQATT and CDR2 SNEGSKA (reference sequence). The CDR3 here is CSAPGLASYEQCF. In DNA, the CDR3 is TGCAGTGCTCCCGGACTTGCATCCTACGAGCAGTGCTTC.

This clonotype was detected many times. A read error may produce the germline difference seen at one junction end. The chain couples TRBV7-9 to TRBJ1-1, with 12 bases identical to TRBD1. The CDR3 is made up of 15 amino acids. CDR1 SEHNR and CDR2 FQNEAQ come from the germline V gene (reference sequence). CDR3 sequence (DNA): TGTGCCAGCACCTTAAACCCGGGACAGGGGGCGGAAGCTTTCTTT. As protein: CASTLNPGQGAEAFF.

This clonotype has a handful of counts. The chain recombines TRBV5-4 with TRBJ2-3; 8 bases are a match to TRBD1. J gave up 0 bases and V 5 bases, and 5 bases lay outside the gene matches. This CDR3 spans 15 amino acids. In germline, CDR1 is SGHNT, CDR2 YYREEE (reference sequence). The CDR3 reads CASRPGTGSTDTQYF. The CDR3, as DNA: TGTGCCAGCAGACCCGGGACAGGCAGCACAGATACGCAGTATTTT.

The CDR3 nucleotides are TGTGCCAGCAGTTTCGGCGGGGGGGTTGAGCAGTTCTTC. As protein: CASSFGGGVEQFF. The chain recombines TRBV12-3 or TRBV12-4 with TRBJ2-1; 9 positions agree with TRBD2. V lost 3 bases and J lost 9; bases outside the gene matches: 3. This CDR3 has 13 amino acids.

Note on this clonotype: A much larger clone differs from this one at a single base, so this may be a read error. J is TRBJ2-3 and V is TRBV28; tentative D call: TRBD2 (6 bases). There are 15 residues in the CDR3. V gave up 7 bases and J gave up 0 bases, with 14 bases separating them. Germline lookup yields CDR1 MDHEN and CDR2 SYDVKM. CDR3 loop: CASMEGKLSTDTQYF. CDR3 DNA: TGTGCCAGCATGGAGGGCAAGCTTAGCACAGATACGCAGTATTTT.

The sample holds one count of this clonotype. Since a much larger clone is just one base distant, this may be a read error. V gene TRBV6-1 combines with J gene TRBJ2-7, with D perhaps TRBD2 (5 bases). The germline CDR1 and CDR2 sequences are MNHNS and SASEGT. The germline V and J ends were trimmed by 11 bases and 2 bases, with 16 bases remaining between them. The length of the CDR3 is 13 residues. The CDR3 spells CAGIKRETYEQYF. CDR3 bases: TGTGCCGGTATTAAGAGGGAAACCTACGAGCAGTACTTC.

A note on this clonotype: The junction departs from germline at one end; a sequencing error may be responsible. V and J are TRBV6-5 and TRBJ2-1; D possibly corresponds to TRBD1 (6 bases). Germline assignment: CDR1 MNHEY and CDR2 SVGAGI. This CDR3 has 14 residues. CDR3 protein: CASSTGTSYSEQFF. As DNA, the CDR3 is TGTGCCAGCAGCACCGGGACATCCTACAGTGAGCAGTTCTTC.

The chain recombines TRBV3-1 with TRBJ2-5, with TRBD1 identical over 10 bases. V shed 3 bases, J shed 5 bases, and the junction held 6 bases outside the gene matches. The germline gives CDR1 LGHDT, CDR2 YNNKEL (reference sequence). The CDR3 has 15 amino acids. The CDR3: CASSQGQGYQETQYF. DNA for the CDR3: TGTGCCAGCAGCCAGGGACAGGGGTATCAGGAGACCCAGTACTTC.

The table lists this clonotype with many counts. This rearrangement joins TRBV9 to TRBJ2-6; D not certain. The CDR3 totals 16 residues. V was clipped by 2 bases and J by 0 bases, with 9 bases between them. Germline CDR1 is SGDLS and CDR2 is YYNGEE. The CDR3 spells CASSVVWGSGANVLTF. CDR3 DNA sequence: TGTGCCAGCAGCGTTGTTTGGGGCTCTGGGGCCAACGTCCTGACTTTC.

This clonotype occurred many times. The rearrangement joins TRBV27 to TRBJ1-6; 8 nucleotides align to TRBD1. This CDR3 is 14 amino acids long. Germline CDR1 is MNHEY and CDR2 is SMNVEV (reference sequence). V lost 8 bases, J lost 7 bases, and 7 bases stayed unmatched. The CDR3 here is CASGEDRVNSPLHF. CDR3 nucleotide sequence: TGTGCCAGCGGGGAGGACAGGGTAAATTCACCCCTCCACTTT.

Ten or more counts support this clonotype. This chain uses TRBV20-1 with TRBJ2-1, with 9 nucleotides matching TRBD2. In germline, CDR1 is DFQATT, CDR2 SNEGSKA (reference sequence). The length of the CDR3 is 17 residues. After removal of 0 bases from V and 9 bases from J, the junction contained 15 bases not matched to a gene. This CDR3 is CSARDTADRTSALEQFF. The CDR3 region has the DNA TGCAGTGCTAGAGATACGGCCGATAGGACTAGCGCGCTTGAGCAGTTCTTC.

This clonotype was picked up many times. The chain links TRBV4-1 to TRBJ1-1; 10 bases are a match to TRBD1. V lost 3 bases and J lost 2; bases outside the gene matches: 18. The CDR3 length is 20 residues. The V gene's germline CDR1 is MGHRA and CDR2 YSYEKL. The CDR3 coding sequence is TGCGCCAGCAGCCATCGTCCAGGACAGGGGGAGGGCGGCCGAAACACTGAAGCTTTCTTT. Its protein product is CASSHRPGQGEGGRNTEAFF.

The rearrangement uses TRBV20-1 and TRBJ1-4; 8 bases align to TRBD1. Per the germline V gene, CDR1 is DFQATT and CDR2 is SNEGSKA (reference sequence). CDR3 length equals 16 residues. The J segment lost 5 bases and the V segment lost 3 bases, leaving 11 bases of the junction unmatched. The CDR3: CSARGETDRANEKLFF. The DNA of the CDR3 is TGCAGTGCTAGGGGAGAAACGGACAGGGCAAATGAAAAACTGTTTTTT.

Many counts were recorded for this clonotype. The rearrangement joins TRBV20-1 to TRBJ2-3; D is undetermined. Trimming stripped 4 bases from V and 1 base from J, with 12 bases between. CDR1 is DFQATT and CDR2 is SNEGSKA in the germline V gene (reference sequence). The CDR3 extends over 14 amino acids. CDR3 sequence: CSAKPVGGTDTQYF. The CDR3, as DNA: TGCAGTGCTAAGCCTGTCGGTGGCACAGATACGCAGTATTTT.

The table lists this clonotype with many counts. The chain recombines TRBV9 with TRBJ1-2; possible D gene TRBD1, 5 bases. Germline-derived CDR1 and CDR2 are SGDLS and YYNGEE. The V end was cut by 4 bases, the J end by 4 bases, with 14 bases between. The CDR3 runs to 14 residues. The CDR3 DNA sequence: TGTGCCAGCAGCATAGGGGTTTCAGGCTATGGCTACACCTTC. It specifies CASSIGVSGYGYTF.

The chain has TRBV6-6 and TRBJ1-1; 8 nucleotides agree with TRBD1. The length of the CDR3 is 16 residues. CDR1 MNHNY and CDR2 SVGAGI come from the germline V gene (reference sequence). V shed 8 bases and J 4 bases; nucleotides not matched to a gene: 15. The CDR3 nucleotides read TGTGCCAGCCCCCCCCCAGGGGGCGAAGGGAGCACTGAAGCTTTCTTT. Residues: CASPPPGGEGSTEAFF.

Concerning this clonotype: A much larger clonotype is one base distant, so this may be a read error. The chain joins TRBV2 to TRBJ2-1, with 10 positions matching TRBD2. CDR3 length equals 15 residues. CDR1 and CDR2 (germline): SNHLY, FYNNEI. The CDR3 nucleotides read TGTGCCAGCAGTGAATTGCTAGCGGGGGACAATGGGCAGTTCTTC. Its translation is CASSELLAGDNGQFF. The variable domain in full, completed from reference TRBV2 and TRBJ2-1, reads EPEVTQTPSHQVTQMGQEVILRCVPISNHLYFYWYRQILGQKVEFLVSFYNNEISEKSEIFDDQFSVERPDGSNFTLKIRSTKLEDSAMYFCASSELLAGDNGQFFGPGTRLTVL.

This clonotype was detected many times. The chain employs TRBV6-5 and TRBJ1-1; tentatively, D is TRBD1 (5 bases). The CDR3 is 16 amino acids. In germline, CDR1 is MNHEY, CDR2 SVGAGI. V shed 2 bases and J shed 4 bases, with 17 bases lying between them. CDR3 protein: CASSYPGGEGSTEAFF. The CDR3 DNA follows: TGTGCCAGCAGTTACCCCGGAGGGGAGGGGAGCACTGAAGCTTTCTTT.

The table lists this clonotype with a few counts. The V call is TRBV4-3, the J call TRBJ2-1; 13 positions agree with TRBD2. This CDR3 is built from 17 residues. Germline CDR1 and CDR2: LGHNA and YSLEER. V dropped 3 bases and J dropped 8; count of bases not matched to a gene: 10. The DNA for the CDR3 is TGCGCCAGCAGCCACGACCTACTAGCGGGAGGGCCCTATGAGCAGTTCTTC. Its protein product is CASSHDLLAGGPYEQFF.